Listed below are T cell receptor beta chains from one sample, sequenced in a study of blood T cell repertoires in COVID-19. Profiling relied on immunoSEQ multiplex PCR, and the TCRdb table lists in-frame clones only, not all of them. The table has about 140,000 clones, just under 90% seen once. The sample was peripheral blood. The source of these receptors is a woman older than 75 with acute or convalescent COVID-19. Both conserved end residues are part of each CDR3. D genes are given only for firm matches. Only part of the rows carry a size: once, few, many, or a class if the clone is expanded.

cdr3_nt: TGTGCCAGCAGCTTAATGAAGGCAGGGCAAGAGGAAAAACTGTTTTTT
cdr3_aa: CASSLMKAGQEEKLFF
cdr3_length: 16
d_call: .
j_call: TRBJ1-4
clone_size: .
v_call: TRBV7-9

cdr3_nt: TGTGCCAGCAGCCAGCAGGGAGGTGTGGGAAACACCATATATTTT
cdr3_aa: CASSQQGGVGNTIYF
cdr3_length: 15
d_call: .
j_call: TRBJ1-3
clone_size: .
v_call: TRBV3-1/TRBV3-2

cdr3_nt: TGTGCCAGCAGCACGGACAGGGGTTACGAGCAGTACTTC
cdr3_aa: CASSTDRGYEQYF
cdr3_length: 13
d_call: TRBD1
j_call: TRBJ2-7
clone_size: .
v_call: TRBV7-9

cdr3_nt: TGTGCCAGCAGTTACTCGAATGCCGGAGATACGCAGTATTTT
cdr3_aa: CASSYSNAGDTQYF
cdr3_length: 14
d_call: .
j_call: TRBJ2-3
clone_size: .
v_call: TRBV6-6

cdr3_nt: TGTGCCAGCAGCTTCCGGGGGAGGCAAGAGACCCAGTACTTC
cdr3_aa: CASSFRGRQETQYF
cdr3_length: 14
d_call: .
j_call: TRBJ2-5
clone_size: .
v_call: TRBV7-2

cdr3_nt: TGTGCCAGCAGCCAAGGAGGCCAGGGGAATTCACCCCTCCACTTT
cdr3_aa: CASSQGGQGNSPLHF
cdr3_length: 15
d_call: .
j_call: TRBJ1-6
clone_size: few
v_call: TRBV3-1/TRBV3-2

cdr3_nt: TGCGCCAGCAGCTTGGCATCTAGCCGGGAGACCCAGTACTTC
cdr3_aa: CASSLASSRETQYF
cdr3_length: 14
d_call: .
j_call: TRBJ2-5
clone_size: once
v_call: TRBV5-1

cdr3_nt: TGTGCCAGCAGCCGGGACAGTTTCACCGGGGAGCTGTTTTTT
cdr3_aa: CASSRDSFTGELFF
cdr3_length: 14
d_call: TRBD1
j_call: TRBJ2-2
clone_size: .
v_call: TRBV9

cdr3_nt: TGTGCCAGCAGCTGGTTGGTTCTGGGGGGGGATACGCAGTATTTT
cdr3_aa: CASSWLVLGGDTQYF
cdr3_length: 15
d_call: TRBD2
j_call: TRBJ2-3
clone_size: .
v_call: TRBV7-6

cdr3_nt: TGTGCCAGCAGCCTAGACAGGGGGTCTAATGAAAAACTGTTTTTT
cdr3_aa: CASSLDRGSNEKLFF
cdr3_length: 15
d_call: TRBD1
j_call: TRBJ1-4
clone_size: .
v_call: TRBV4-2

cdr3_nt: TGCGCCAGCAGCTTTTTTTTAGATAACGAGCAGTACTTC
cdr3_aa: CASSFFLDNEQYF
cdr3_length: 13
d_call: .
j_call: TRBJ2-7
clone_size: .
v_call: TRBV5-1

cdr3_nt: TGTGCCGCGGGACAGGTCGGGTCCGGGGAGCTGTTTTTT
cdr3_aa: CAAGQVGSGELFF
cdr3_length: 13
d_call: TRBD1
j_call: TRBJ2-2
clone_size: .
v_call: TRBV3-1/TRBV3-2

cdr3_nt: TGTGCCAGTAGTAATAGGGGGCGCGACACCGGGGAGCTGTTTTTT
cdr3_aa: CASSNRGRDTGELFF
cdr3_length: 15
d_call: TRBD1
j_call: TRBJ2-2
clone_size: .
v_call: TRBV19

cdr3_nt: TGTGCCAGCAGCGTAGGTGGGCAGGGAAGGGGCTACACCTTC
cdr3_aa: CASSVGGQGRGYTF
cdr3_length: 14
d_call: .
j_call: TRBJ1-2
clone_size: .
v_call: TRBV9

cdr3_nt: TGTGCCAGCTCACCACGGATAGGACAGGGCTCTGAAGCTTTCTTT
cdr3_aa: CASSPRIGQGSEAFF
cdr3_length: 15
d_call: TRBD1
j_call: TRBJ1-1
clone_size: .
v_call: TRBV18

cdr3_nt: TGTGCCAGCAGTCTCAGGTTTTACGAGCAGTACTTC
cdr3_aa: CASSLRFYEQYF
cdr3_length: 12
d_call: .
j_call: TRBJ2-7
clone_size: .
v_call: TRBV2

cdr3_nt: TGTGCCAGCACCCTAAATGGGTGGACTCCGGACCATAATTCACCCCTCCACTTT
cdr3_aa: CASTLNGWTPDHNSPLHF
cdr3_length: 18
d_call: .
j_call: TRBJ1-6
clone_size: .
v_call: TRBV7-2

cdr3_nt: TGCGCCAGCAGCTTTTCTGATAGGCCCGGGTCATCGGCGGCGCAGTACTTC
cdr3_aa: CASSFSDRPGSSAAQYF
cdr3_length: 17
d_call: .
j_call: TRBJ2-7
clone_size: .
v_call: TRBV5-1

cdr3_nt: TGTGCCTCCGGGGGACTGGGGACCCAGTACTTC
cdr3_aa: CASGGLGTQYF
cdr3_length: 11
d_call: .
j_call: TRBJ2-5
clone_size: .
v_call: TRBV10-3

cdr3_nt: TGTGCCAGCAGTGGGGTTGCCAGGGCGGGGGGCTACACCTTC
cdr3_aa: CASSGVARAGGYTF
cdr3_length: 14
d_call: .
j_call: TRBJ1-2
clone_size: few
v_call: TRBV2

cdr3_nt: TGTGCCAGCAGTGAAGTCAGATTGGGGGCTTACGAGCAGTACTTC
cdr3_aa: CASSEVRLGAYEQYF
cdr3_length: 15
d_call: .
j_call: TRBJ2-7
clone_size: .
v_call: TRBV6-1

cdr3_nt: TGTGCCAGCAGCGCAGGACAGGGAAACTATGGCTACACCTTC
cdr3_aa: CASSAGQGNYGYTF
cdr3_length: 14
d_call: TRBD1
j_call: TRBJ1-2
clone_size: .
v_call: TRBV9

cdr3_nt: TGTGCTAGTGGTTTGGTGCCGGGGGGCGGTAGTAGTTCACCCCTCCACTTT
cdr3_aa: CASGLVPGGGSSSPLHF
cdr3_length: 17
d_call: .
j_call: TRBJ1-6
clone_size: .
v_call: TRBV12-5

cdr3_nt: TGTGCCAGCTCACCACGGGACAGCCATCAGCCCCAGCATTTT
cdr3_aa: CASSPRDSHQPQHF
cdr3_length: 14
d_call: TRBD1
j_call: TRBJ1-5
clone_size: .
v_call: TRBV18

cdr3_nt: TGTGCCAGCAGCGGCCAGAAAGCTAACTATGGCTACACCTTC
cdr3_aa: CASSGQKANYGYTF
cdr3_length: 14
d_call: .
j_call: TRBJ1-2
clone_size: once
v_call: TRBV3-1/TRBV3-2

cdr3_nt: TGCGCCAGCAGCTTGGAGGGCCAGGGGACAGATACGCAGTATTTT
cdr3_aa: CASSLEGQGTDTQYF
cdr3_length: 15
d_call: .
j_call: TRBJ2-3
clone_size: .
v_call: TRBV5-1